These T cell receptor beta chains were read from a single sample in a study of tumor-infiltrating lymphocytes in primary liver carcinoma. TCRdb redid the calling of the multiplex PCR reads with MiXCR, one entry per CDR3 protein. The table lists around 330,000 distinct CDR3 sequences, more than 55% of them singletons. The sample comprised peripheral blood. These receptors were obtained from a woman under 40 with primary liver carcinoma and hepatitis B virus infection. Both conserved end residues are part of each CDR3. Fields, in order: CDR3 length, V gene, J gene, D gene, clone size, CDR3 protein, CDR3 DNA. A D gene is named only where the DNA matches it firmly. Clone size is stated in some rows and not others, as once, few, many or a class when expanded.

CDR3 length: 14
V gene: TRBV6-6
J gene: TRBJ1-6
D gene: NA
clone size: many
CDR3 protein: CASSYEGFNSPLHF
CDR3 DNA: TGTGCCAGCAGTTACGAGGGGTTCAATTCACCCCTCCACTTT

CDR3 length: 15
V gene: TRBV12-3/TRBV12-4
J gene: TRBJ2-5
D gene: TRBD2
clone size: NA
CDR3 protein: CASSFTSGSRETQYF
CDR3 DNA: TGTGCCAGCAGTTTCACCAGCGGGAGTAGAGAGACCCAGTACTTC

CDR3 length: 14
V gene: TRBV12-3/TRBV12-4
J gene: TRBJ2-5
D gene: NA
clone size: few
CDR3 protein: CASSLGRTQETQYF
CDR3 DNA: TGTGCCAGCAGCTTAGGGCGGACCCAAGAGACCCAGTACTTC

CDR3 length: 14
V gene: TRBV12-3/TRBV12-4
J gene: TRBJ2-1
D gene: TRBD2
clone size: NA
CDR3 protein: CASRGTSGYNEYFF
CDR3 DNA: TGTGCCAGCAGAGGGACTAGCGGCTACAATGAGTACTTCTTC

CDR3 length: 18
V gene: TRBV27
J gene: TRBJ2-1
D gene: TRBD2
clone size: NA
CDR3 protein: CASSLRGTREGLHNEQFF
CDR3 DNA: TGTGCCAGCAGTTTACGGGGGACGCGGGAGGGCCTACACAATGAGCAGTTCTTC

CDR3 length: 13
V gene: TRBV10-2
J gene: TRBJ1-2
D gene: NA
clone size: NA
CDR3 protein: CASSGEEIYGYTF
CDR3 DNA: TGCGCCAGCAGTGGAGAGGAGATCTATGGCTACACCTTC

CDR3 length: 13
V gene: TRBV29-1
J gene: TRBJ2-3
D gene: NA
clone size: medium-sized
CDR3 protein: CSVVGGSTDTQYF
CDR3 DNA: TGCAGCGTTGTGGGCGGGAGCACAGATACGCAGTATTTT

CDR3 length: 16
V gene: TRBV6-6
J gene: TRBJ2-4
D gene: NA
clone size: many
CDR3 protein: CASSYSIQGVKNIQYF
CDR3 DNA: TGTGCCAGCAGTTACTCGATACAGGGAGTCAAAAACATTCAGTACTTC

CDR3 length: 16
V gene: TRBV11-3
J gene: TRBJ2-5
D gene: TRBD2
clone size: NA
CDR3 protein: CASSLVVSGRRETQYF
CDR3 DNA: TGTGCCAGCAGCTTAGTGGTCAGCGGGAGACGGGAGACCCAATACTTC

CDR3 length: 15
V gene: TRBV6-5
J gene: TRBJ2-5
D gene: TRBD1
clone size: NA
CDR3 protein: CASSLDRGGGETQYF
CDR3 DNA: TGTGCCAGCAGCCTAGACAGGGGTGGGGGAGAGACCCAGTACTTC

CDR3 length: 15
V gene: TRBV28
J gene: TRBJ1-5
D gene: NA
clone size: NA
CDR3 protein: CASSTSQGEYQPQHF
CDR3 DNA: TGTGCCAGCAGTACTTCACAGGGAGAGTATCAGCCCCAGCATTTT

CDR3 length: 14
V gene: TRBV5-8
J gene: TRBJ1-3
D gene: NA
clone size: NA
CDR3 protein: CASSTGSRGNTVYF
CDR3 DNA: TGTGCCAGCAGCACCGGGAGTAGAGGAAACACCGTATATTTT

CDR3 length: 13
V gene: TRBV28
J gene: TRBJ1-1
D gene: NA
clone size: NA
CDR3 protein: CASSLSQGTEAFF
CDR3 DNA: TGTGCCAGCAGTCTCTCGCAGGGAACTGAAGCTTTCTTT

CDR3 length: 17
V gene: TRBV6-5
J gene: TRBJ2-4
D gene: NA
clone size: NA
CDR3 protein: CVSSPGPGLFAKNIQYF
CDR3 DNA: TGTGTCAGTAGTCCCGGTCCCGGCTTGTTTGCTAAAAACATTCAGTACTTC

CDR3 length: 15
V gene: TRBV12-3/TRBV12-4
J gene: TRBJ1-1
D gene: TRBD1
clone size: NA
CDR3 protein: CAGSLVQGAWTEAFF
CDR3 DNA: TGTGCCGGCAGTTTAGTACAGGGGGCCTGGACTGAAGCTTTCTTT

CDR3 length: 11
V gene: TRBV29-1
J gene: TRBJ2-7
D gene: NA
clone size: many
CDR3 protein: CSHLVGYEQYF
CDR3 DNA: TGCAGCCATCTCGTGGGGTACGAGCAGTACTTC

CDR3 length: 13
V gene: TRBV6-5
J gene: TRBJ1-1
D gene: NA
clone size: NA
CDR3 protein: CDSSNTGTLEAFF
CDR3 DNA: TGTGACAGCAGCAACACCGGGACGCTTGAAGCTTTCTTT

CDR3 length: 15
V gene: TRBV6-2/TRBV6-3
J gene: TRBJ2-2
D gene: NA
clone size: NA
CDR3 protein: CANHKGGSDSGELFF
CDR3 DNA: TGTGCCAACCACAAGGGCGGATCAGATTCCGGGGAGCTGTTTTTT

CDR3 length: 14
V gene: TRBV12-3/TRBV12-4
J gene: TRBJ2-3
D gene: NA
clone size: few
CDR3 protein: CASRNPGPSDTQYF
CDR3 DNA: TGTGCCAGCCGTAACCCGGGACCCTCAGATACGCAGTATTTT

CDR3 length: 15
V gene: TRBV6-5
J gene: TRBJ2-2
D gene: NA
clone size: NA
CDR3 protein: CTSSYRRDNTGELFF
CDR3 DNA: TGTACCAGCAGTTACAGGCGGGACAACACCGGGGAGCTGTTTTTT

CDR3 length: 15
V gene: TRBV28
J gene: TRBJ2-7
D gene: TRBD1
clone size: NA
CDR3 protein: CASRTQGQLNYEQYF
CDR3 DNA: TGTGCCAGCAGGACACAGGGGCAACTTAACTACGAGCAGTACTTC

CDR3 length: 20
V gene: TRBV14
J gene: TRBJ1-1
D gene: NA
clone size: NA
CDR3 protein: CASSQDRGGVWAGVNTEAFF
CDR3 DNA: TGTGCCAGCAGCCAAGATCGAGGGGGGGTCTGGGCCGGAGTGAACACTGAAGCTTTCTTT

CDR3 length: 12
V gene: TRBV19
J gene: TRBJ2-2
D gene: NA
clone size: NA
CDR3 protein: CASSPRGQELFF
CDR3 DNA: TGTGCCAGTAGTCCTCGGGGCCAGGAGCTGTTTTTT

CDR3 length: 12
V gene: TRBV7-9
J gene: TRBJ1-1
D gene: NA
clone size: NA
CDR3 protein: CASSLGRQEAFF
CDR3 DNA: TGTGCCAGTAGCTTAGGAAGGCAAGAAGCTTTCTTT

CDR3 length: 17
V gene: TRBV4-2
J gene: TRBJ2-1
D gene: TRBD2
clone size: NA
CDR3 protein: CASSQDIGAGLNNEQFF
CDR3 DNA: TGTGCCAGCAGCCAAGACATCGGAGCGGGACTGAACAATGAGCAGTTCTTC

CDR3 length: 14
V gene: TRBV29-1
J gene: TRBJ2-3
D gene: NA
clone size: NA
CDR3 protein: CGAESSGSTDTQYF
CDR3 DNA: TGCGGCGCTGAGAGTTCGGGGAGCACAGATACGCAGTATTTT

CDR3 length: 15
V gene: TRBV11-3
J gene: TRBJ2-2
D gene: NA
clone size: NA
CDR3 protein: CASSLGRAVAGELFF
CDR3 DNA: TGTGCCAGCAGCTTGGGCAGGGCCGTAGCCGGGGAGCTGTTTTTT

CDR3 length: 12
V gene: TRBV21-1
J gene: TRBJ2-1
D gene: NA
clone size: NA
CDR3 protein: CVGGPSYNEQFF
CDR3 DNA: TGCGTCGGCGGTCCCTCCTACAATGAGCAGTTCTTC

CDR3 length: 18
V gene: TRBV5-6
J gene: TRBJ2-1
D gene: NA
clone size: NA
CDR3 protein: CASSLWKLVLSSYNEQFF
CDR3 DNA: TGTGCCAGCAGCTTGTGGAAACTAGTCCTTAGTTCCTACAATGAGCAGTTCTTC

CDR3 length: 12
V gene: TRBV6-2/TRBV6-3
J gene: TRBJ2-2
D gene: NA
clone size: NA
CDR3 protein: CASTRTTGELFF
CDR3 DNA: TGTGCTAGCACACGGACCACCGGGGAGCTGTTTTTT

CDR3 length: 14
V gene: TRBV6-6
J gene: TRBJ1-3
D gene: NA
clone size: few
CDR3 protein: CASSDKGAGNTIYF
CDR3 DNA: TGTGCCAGCAGTGACAAGGGGGCTGGAAACACCATATATTTT

CDR3 length: 15
V gene: TRBV6-2/TRBV6-3
J gene: TRBJ1-1
D gene: TRBD1
clone size: many
CDR3 protein: CASTPGQGRETEAFF
CDR3 DNA: TGTGCCAGCACCCCCGGACAGGGGCGGGAGACTGAAGCTTTCTTT

CDR3 length: 13
V gene: TRBV11-2
J gene: TRBJ2-3
D gene: NA
clone size: NA
CDR3 protein: CTSSVGLADTQYF
CDR3 DNA: TGTACCAGCAGCGTCGGACTGGCAGATACTCAGTATTTT

CDR3 length: 12
V gene: TRBV13
J gene: TRBJ2-7
D gene: NA
clone size: many
CDR3 protein: CASSWGLSEQYF
CDR3 DNA: TGTGCCAGCAGCTGGGGACTCTCCGAGCAGTACTTC

CDR3 length: 14
V gene: TRBV12-3/TRBV12-4
J gene: TRBJ2-5
D gene: NA
clone size: NA
CDR3 protein: CASSRGTEVGTHYF
CDR3 DNA: TGTGCCAGCAGTCGAGGGACCGAGGTGGGGACCCATTACTTC

CDR3 length: 12
V gene: TRBV6-5
J gene: TRBJ1-2
D gene: TRBD1
clone size: few
CDR3 protein: CASRNTGGGYTF
CDR3 DNA: TGTGCCAGCAGAAACACAGGGGGTGGCTACACCTTC

CDR3 length: 20
V gene: TRBV6-5
J gene: TRBJ2-6
D gene: NA
clone size: NA
CDR3 protein: CATSSPSSQGLTTGANVLTF
CDR3 DNA: TGTGCCACCAGCAGCCCATCTTCACAGGGCCTAACTACTGGGGCCAACGTCCTGACTTTC

CDR3 length: 15
V gene: TRBV10-2
J gene: TRBJ2-5
D gene: NA
clone size: NA
CDR3 protein: CASSTVPGRQETQYF
CDR3 DNA: TGCGCCAGCAGTACGGTCCCTGGTAGGCAGGAGACCCAGTACTTC

CDR3 length: 17
V gene: TRBV12-3/TRBV12-4
J gene: TRBJ2-5
D gene: NA
clone size: NA
CDR3 protein: CANSLRTQVQGGETQYF
CDR3 DNA: TGTGCCAACAGTTTAAGGACACAGGTTCAGGGGGGAGAGACCCAGTACTTC

CDR3 length: 16
V gene: TRBV4-2
J gene: TRBJ2-5
D gene: NA
clone size: NA
CDR3 protein: CAISLLLGQSREAQYF
CDR3 DNA: TGTGCCATCAGCCTCCTCCTGGGACAGTCCCGGGAGGCCCAGTACTTC

CDR3 length: 14
V gene: TRBV28
J gene: TRBJ1-4
D gene: NA
clone size: NA
CDR3 protein: CASSFSGFNEKLFF
CDR3 DNA: TGTGCCAGCAGTTTCTCAGGATTCAATGAAAAACTGTTTTTT

CDR3 length: 16
V gene: TRBV28
J gene: TRBJ1-2
D gene: NA
clone size: few
CDR3 protein: CASTTYRQDLSYGYTF
CDR3 DNA: TGTGCCAGCACCACCTACCGACAGGATCTTTCCTATGGCTACACCTTC

CDR3 length: 13
V gene: TRBV10-1
J gene: TRBJ2-1
D gene: NA
clone size: few
CDR3 protein: CASSETVLNEQFF
CDR3 DNA: TGCGCCAGCAGTGAGACTGTACTGAATGAGCAGTTCTTC

CDR3 length: 13
V gene: TRBV7-9
J gene: TRBJ2-4
D gene: NA
clone size: NA
CDR3 protein: CASSSPGRGAQYF
CDR3 DNA: TGTGCCAGCAGCTCCCCTGGTAGGGGGGCACAGTACTTC

CDR3 length: 14
V gene: TRBV11-3
J gene: TRBJ1-1
D gene: NA
clone size: NA
CDR3 protein: CASSHGRSSTEAFF
CDR3 DNA: TGTGCCAGCAGCCATGGGAGGTCAAGCACTGAAGCTTTCTTC

CDR3 length: 19
V gene: TRBV6-2/TRBV6-3
J gene: TRBJ2-2
D gene: TRBD2
clone size: few
CDR3 protein: CASRWTGLAGLGNTGELFF
CDR3 DNA: TGTGCCAGCAGGTGGACAGGACTAGCGGGATTGGGGAACACCGGGGAGCTGTTTTTT

CDR3 length: 13
V gene: TRBV5-6
J gene: TRBJ2-7
D gene: NA
clone size: NA
CDR3 protein: CASSSGIRYEQYF
CDR3 DNA: TGTGCCAGCAGCTCCGGGATCCGCTACGAGCAGTACTTC

CDR3 length: 13
V gene: TRBV29-1
J gene: TRBJ2-2
D gene: NA
clone size: many
CDR3 protein: CSNRDGDTGELFF
CDR3 DNA: TGCAGCAACCGGGACGGTGACACCGGGGAGCTGTTTTTT